Shown below are 21 T cell receptor beta chains from a single sample sequenced in a study of early T cells in non-severe SARS-CoV-2 infection (dated by TCRdb to about 2021). Library construction relied on 5' RACE. Reads for this sample came from a NextSeq 500. TCRdb handled the public reads itself, with Q25 trimming in fastp and clone calling in MiXCR, and kept productive beta chains. Records with the same CDR3 protein are collapsed into one entry carrying the most frequent genes and DNA. For this sample the table gives tens of thousands of distinct CDR3 sequences, of which 8% to 9.5% were detected only once. Together, the top ten hold approximately 18% of the sample. Sequenced input: whole blood. All receptors derive from an adult who was a healthcare worker with PCR-confirmed SARS-CoV-2 infection or an uninfected control (not recorded which).

This clonotype was counted ten times or more. The chain uses TRBV6-2 or TRBV6-3 and TRBJ2-3, with 10 bases aligning to TRBD2. The germline CDR1 and CDR2 sequences are MNHEY and SVGEGT. This CDR3 is built from 15 residues. Losses at the gene ends were 6 bases for V and 2 bases for J; bases not matched to a gene: 5. CDR3: CASRRLAGDTDTQYF. The CDR3 bases are TGTGCCAGCAGGAGACTAGCGGGCGACACAGATACGCAGTATTTT.

The chain is built from TRBV6-5 and TRBJ2-3, with TRBD2 matching 10 bases. With 2 bases clipped from V and 1 base from J, the junction kept 3 bases outside the gene matches. The CDR3 is 16 residues long. Per germline, CDR1 MNHEY and CDR2 SVGAGI. The CDR3 reads CASSYGGLAGTDTQYF. DNA of the CDR3: TGTGCCAGCAGTTACGGCGGACTAGCGGGCACAGATACGCAGTATTTT.

The table lists this clonotype with many counts. The chain links TRBV7-6 to TRBJ2-7; 9 bases match TRBD1. The trim removed 5 bases at V and 5 bases at J, leaving 10 bases unmatched. Germline V gene lookup returns CDR1 SGHVS and CDR2 FNYEAQ. The CDR3 runs 15 residues. As DNA, the CDR3 is TGTGCCAGCAGCAGAGAGGGGGACAGGGTGGACGAGCAGTACTTC. It is translated as CASSREGDRVDEQYF.

This clonotype has more than one count but fewer than ten. The chain uses TRBV7-3 and TRBJ2-2; 7 nucleotides match TRBD1. Germline lookup yields CDR1 SGHTA and CDR2 FQGTGA. The CDR3 is 16 residues long. The V segment lost 3 bases and the J segment 3 bases; nucleotides outside the gene matches: 7. CDR3 loop: CASSFTGTVDTGELFF. In DNA form, the CDR3 reads TGTGCCAGCAGCTTTACCGGGACAGTGGACACCGGGGAGCTGTTTTTT.

J is TRBJ2-2 and V is TRBV11-2; D not resolved. Germline V CDR1 and CDR2: SGHAT, FQNNGV. Deletions cut 1 base from V and 3 bases from J, with 3 bases between. There are 13 residues in the CDR3. For the CDR3, the DNA is TGTGCCAGCAGCTTAGGGTACACCGGGGAGCTGTTTTTT. Its protein product is CASSLGYTGELFF.

This clonotype was found many times. The rearrangement joins TRBV7-2 to TRBJ2-3; perhaps TRBD2 as D (6 bases). Germline CDR1 is SGHTA and CDR2 is FQGNSA. This CDR3 spans 14 amino acids. The germline V and J ends were trimmed by 6 bases and 3 bases, with 13 bases remaining between them. The CDR3 reads CASRLGRTTDTQYF. As DNA, the CDR3 is TGTGCCAGCAGACTCGGGAGAACGACAGATACGCAGTATTTT.

This clonotype showed up many times. The CDR3 loop reads CASSSTAGGSYNEQFF. The DNA of the CDR3 is TGTGCCAGCAGTTCCACGGCGGGTGGGTCCTACAATGAGCAGTTCTTC. The chain recombines TRBV28 with TRBJ2-1; the D gene is possibly TRBD2 (5 bases). CDR1 is MDHEN, CDR2 SYDVKM, per germline. Between the trimmed V and J ends, which lost 4 bases and 1 base, there was a span of 14 bases. This CDR3 region has 16 residues.

This clonotype was observed a few times. The rearrangement links TRBV7-8 to TRBJ2-1; D ambiguous. The CDR3 has 13 residues. V was trimmed by 3 bases and J by 12 bases, leaving 15 bases between them. Germline V gene sequence: CDR1 SGHVS, CDR2 FQNEAQ. The CDR3 protein is CASSFRSNERQFF. DNA for the CDR3: TGTGCCAGCAGCTTCAGGTCCAATGAGCGGCAGTTCTTC.

This clonotype was counted ten times or more. The rearrangement joins TRBV4-1 to TRBJ2-2; D is perhaps TRBD1 or TRBD2 (5 bases each). Trimming removed 4 bases from V and 4 bases from J, with 10 bases in between. Per germline, CDR1 MGHRA and CDR2 YSYEKL. The CDR3 contains 14 residues. CDR3: CASSPGRITGELFF. DNA of the CDR3: TGCGCCAGCAGCCCGGGACGGATCACCGGGGAGCTGTTTTTT.

The chain carries TRBV9 and TRBJ2-1; the D gene could be TRBD1 or TRBD2 (7 bases each). Germline CDR1 and CDR2: SGDLS and YYNGEE. The V end lost 0 bases, the J end lost 3 bases, and 16 bases lay between the germline ends. CDR3 length equals 17 residues. This CDR3 reads CASSVALGGGGYNEQFF. CDR3 DNA sequence: TGTGCCAGCAGCGTAGCTTTGGGAGGGGGCGGCTACAATGAGCAGTTCTTC.

This clonotype has at least ten counts. DNA for the CDR3: TGTGCCAGTCAACATAGCGGGAATGAAGAGCAGTACTTC. It codes for CASQHSGNEEQYF. This chain joins TRBV7-8 and TRBJ2-7; TRBD2 aligns across 8 bases. V shed 9 bases, J shed 7 bases, and the junction held 11 bases outside the gene matches. This CDR3 spans 13 amino acids. Germline loops: CDR1 SGHVS, CDR2 FQNEAQ.

This clonotype was seen repeatedly, ten times or more. The rearrangement links TRBV20-1 to TRBJ2-7; D not resolved. The V end was cut by 6 bases, the J end by 2 bases, with 20 bases between. Per germline, CDR1 DFQATT and CDR2 SNEGSKA (reference sequence). This CDR3 is 15 amino acids long. The CDR3 is CSARSPRVSTYEQYF. The CDR3 bases are TGCAGTGCCCGGTCCCCAAGGGTCTCTACCTACGAGCAGTACTTC.

In its sample, this clonotype was seen a few times. V is TRBV4-3 and J is TRBJ1-2; D perhaps matches TRBD1 (6 bases). Trimming took off 1 base at V and 0 bases at J, with 9 bases between the two ends. The CDR3 sequence is 15 residues long. The V gene's germline CDR1 is LGHNA and CDR2 YSLEER. DNA for the CDR3: TGCGCCAGCAGCCAAGGGACAGTAGCTAACTATGGCTACACCTTC. This codes for CASSQGTVANYGYTF.

At least ten counts were recorded for this clonotype. The chain couples TRBV4-1 to TRBJ2-1; TRBD2 matches 10 bases. The CDR3 has 15 amino acids. After removal of 1 base from V and 7 bases from J, the junction contained 4 bases not matched to a gene. CDR1 and CDR2 from the germline V gene are MGHRA and YSYEKL. CDR3 DNA sequence: TGCGCCAGCAGCCAAGGTCCTAGCGGGGGAAATGAGCAGTTCTTC. It codes for CASSQGPSGGNEQFF.

This clonotype was counted many times. The chain recombines TRBV6-5 with TRBJ2-2; D remains unclear. V lost 6 bases and J 3 bases, leaving 20 bases between the germline ends. Looked up from germline, CDR1 is MNHEY and CDR2 is SVGAGI. The CDR3 contains 17 residues. The CDR3 here is CASRSPRIGLYTGELFF. Here the CDR3 DNA reads TGTGCCAGCAGGTCCCCCCGTATAGGGTTATACACCGGGGAGCTGTTTTTT.

This clonotype was counted a few times. The CDR3 region has the DNA TGTGCCAGCAGCCCGGGGGCTTCTAACACTGAAGCTTTCTTT. Residues: CASSPGASNTEAFF. The chain couples TRBV4-2 to TRBJ1-1; tentatively, D is TRBD1 (6 bases). CDR3 length: 14 residues. V lost 4 bases and J 2 bases, leaving 11 bases between the germline ends. The germline V gene has CDR1 LGHNA and CDR2 YNFKEQ.

In this sample, this clonotype turned up a few times. The chain links TRBV7-2 to TRBJ2-7; D remains ambiguous. Germline V gene data show CDR1 as SGHTA and CDR2 as FQGNSA. The CDR3 runs to 12 residues. V lost 6 bases to trimming and J lost 2 bases, with 8 bases between them. The chain's CDR3 is CASSTDAYEQYF. DNA of the CDR3: TGTGCCAGCAGTACTGACGCCTACGAGCAGTACTTC.

This clonotype was seen a few times. This rearrangement joins TRBV20-1 to TRBJ2-3; D not certain. The CDR3 is 12 residues long. Looked up from germline, CDR1 is DFQATT and CDR2 is SNEGSKA (reference sequence). The V and J ends lost 3 bases and 3 bases respectively, with 7 bases between them. CDR3 bases: TGCAGTGCTAGGGGGTTGACAGATACGCAGTATTTT. It translates to CSARGLTDTQYF.

The chain's CDR3 is CASSPRAATSYNEQFF. The CDR3 nucleotides read TGTGCCAGCAGCCCCCGGGCGGCGACCTCCTACAATGAGCAGTTCTTC. The chain links TRBV9 to TRBJ2-1; no reliable D call. Germline V gene lookup returns CDR1 SGDLS and CDR2 YYNGEE. This CDR3 contains 16 residues. Deletions cut 4 bases from V and 0 bases from J, with 14 bases between.

CDR3 residues: CASSPGEGGELFF. The CDR3 DNA follows: TGCGCCAGCAGCCCGGGCGAGGGCGGGGAGCTGTTTTTT. The chain combines TRBV4-3 with TRBJ2-2, with TRBD2 as a possible D gene (5 bases). CDR3 length: 13 amino acids. Germline-derived CDR1 and CDR2 are LGHNA and YSLEER. Trimming shortened V by 4 bases and J by 7 bases, and 10 bases separated the two germline ends.

The table lists this clonotype with many counts. This chain connects TRBV24-1 to TRBJ2-7, with a tentative D call TRBD2 (5 bases). From germline, CDR1 is KGHDR and CDR2 SFDVKD. V lost 4 bases and J 0 bases, leaving 12 bases between the germline ends. The CDR3 has 15 amino acids. This CDR3 is CATSDTAVNSYEQYF. The CDR3 coding sequence is TGTGCCACCAGTGACACAGCGGTTAACTCCTACGAGCAGTACTTC.